Sequencing of this T cell receptor (beta chain) was carried out in a study of blood T cell repertoires in COVID-19. In the study overall: PBMCs, B-cell-depleted T cells, or T cells provided the cDNA or gDNA that made up the material.

In the original processing: Nucleated cell counts were estimated from reference gene primer amplification. Data came from immunoSEQ multiplex PCR; TCRdb stores just in-frame clones and leaves some out. V and J calls and clone size are given by that table; D and trimming were obtained from the DNA. Of about 230,000 clones detected, roughly 85% appear once; the ten largest clones hold approximately 2.6%. Germline V lookup: CDR1 SGHRS, CDR2 YFSETQ. The junction had 3 bases not matched to a gene; V was cut back by 2 bases and J by 1 base. This CDR3 comprises 15 residues. V gene TRBV5-1 combines with J gene TRBJ1-1; TRBD1 matches at 9 bases. The specimen was peripheral blood. The clonotype comes from a woman between 65 and 79 years old with active or convalescent COVID-19. CDR3 residues: CASSLGTGPNTEAFF. CDR3 nucleotide sequence: TGCGCCAGCAGCTTAGGGACAGGGCCGAACACTGAAGCTTTCTTT.